This TCR beta chain was profiled in a study of Graves' ophthalmopathy and Graves' hyperthyroidism. This clonotype has at least ten counts. RNA transcripts served as template for amplifying TCR beta CDR3 sequences. First-round RT-PCR with HTBI primers preceded a second-round multiplex PCR. Each CDR3 protein gets one entry after TCRdb re-called the multiplex PCR reads with MiXCR. This table holds hundreds of thousands of distinct CDR3 sequences, around a fifth found once. The CDR3 extends over 17 amino acids. Germline assignment: CDR1 MNHEY and CDR2 SMNVEV (reference sequence). V shed 6 bases, J shed 0 bases, and the junction held 9 bases outside the gene matches.

This chain joins TRBV27 and TRBJ2-2; 8 bases line up with TRBD1. The receptor was derived from a woman aged 45-60 years with Graves' ophthalmopathy. Sequencing input: peripheral blood. This chain's CDR3 is CASRGTGGYSNTGELFF. DNA for the CDR3: TGTGCCAGCAGAGGCACAGGGGGATATTCGAACACCGGGGAGCTGTTTTTT.